Given below is one T cell receptor beta chain in context. Sequenced by immunoSEQ multiplex PCR; TCRdb stores in-frame clones only, minus some. The table lists 78,000 or so clones, 89% of them singletons. Germline lookup yields CDR1 SQVTM and CDR2 ANQGSEA. The CDR3 consists of 12 residues. Trimming took 4 bases from V and 1 from J, leaving 8 bases between them. These data are taken from a study of technical replicates of blood from a handful of donors. The receptor was derived from a human donor in good health. V gene TRBV29-1 combines with J gene TRBJ2-7, with a possible D match to TRBD2 (5 bases). The specimen sequenced was T cells isolated from PBMCs. CDR3 loop: CSVGRTSYEQYF. In DNA, the CDR3 is TGCAGCGTTGGCCGGACTTCCTACGAGCAGTACTTC.